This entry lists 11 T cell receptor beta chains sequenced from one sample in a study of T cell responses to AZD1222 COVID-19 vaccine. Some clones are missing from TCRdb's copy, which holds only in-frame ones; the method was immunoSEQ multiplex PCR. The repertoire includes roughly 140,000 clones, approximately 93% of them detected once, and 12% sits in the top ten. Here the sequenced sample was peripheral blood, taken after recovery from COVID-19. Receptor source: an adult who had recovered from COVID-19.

CDR3 nucleotides: TGCGCCAGCAGCGGTCTAGCGGGAGCCGACTACGAGCAGTACTTC. As protein: CASSGLAGADYEQYF. This sequence joins TRBV5-1 and TRBJ2-7; 10 positions agree with TRBD2. Trimming removed 4 bases from V and 3 bases from J; junction bases left unmatched: 7. This CDR3 is 15 amino acids long. Per germline, CDR1 SGHRS and CDR2 YFSETQ.

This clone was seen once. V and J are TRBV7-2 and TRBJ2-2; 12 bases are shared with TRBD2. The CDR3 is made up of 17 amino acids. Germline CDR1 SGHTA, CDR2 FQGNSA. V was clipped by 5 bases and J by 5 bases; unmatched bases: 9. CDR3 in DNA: TGTGCCAGCAGCGACGGACTAGCGGGATTGGGTACCGGGGAGCTGTTTTTT. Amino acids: CASSDGLAGLGTGELFF. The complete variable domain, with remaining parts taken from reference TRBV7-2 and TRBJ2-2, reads GAGVSQSPSNKVTEKGKDVELRCDPISGHTALYWYRQSLGQGLEFLIYFQGNSAPDKSGLPSDRFSAERTGGSVSTLTIQRTQQEDSAVYLCASSDGLAGLGTGELFFGEGSRLTVL.

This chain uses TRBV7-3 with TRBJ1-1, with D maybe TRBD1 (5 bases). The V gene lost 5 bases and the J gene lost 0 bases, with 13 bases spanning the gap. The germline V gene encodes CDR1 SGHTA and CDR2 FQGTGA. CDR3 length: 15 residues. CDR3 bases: TGTGCCAGCAGCCTTATGGCGGGGCTGAACACTGAAGCTTTCTTT. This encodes CASSLMAGLNTEAFF.

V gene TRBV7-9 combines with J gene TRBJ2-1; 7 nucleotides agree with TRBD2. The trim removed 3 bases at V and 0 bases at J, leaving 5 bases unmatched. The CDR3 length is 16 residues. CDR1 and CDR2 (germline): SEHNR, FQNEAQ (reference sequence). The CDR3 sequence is CASSFFGGSSYNEQFF. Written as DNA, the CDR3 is TGTGCCAGCAGCTTCTTCGGGGGGAGCTCCTACAATGAGCAGTTCTTC.

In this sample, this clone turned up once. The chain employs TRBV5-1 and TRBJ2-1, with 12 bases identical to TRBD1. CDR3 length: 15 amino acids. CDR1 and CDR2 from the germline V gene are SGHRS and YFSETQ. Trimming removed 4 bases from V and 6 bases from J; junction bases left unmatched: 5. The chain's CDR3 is CASSTGQGAGNEQFF. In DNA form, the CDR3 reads TGCGCCAGCAGCACGGGACAGGGGGCGGGCAATGAGCAGTTCTTC.

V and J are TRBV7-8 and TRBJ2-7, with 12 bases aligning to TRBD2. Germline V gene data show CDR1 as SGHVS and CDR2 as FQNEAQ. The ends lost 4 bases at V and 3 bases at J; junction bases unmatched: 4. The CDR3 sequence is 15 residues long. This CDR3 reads CASSSRTSGIYEQYF. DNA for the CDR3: TGTGCCAGCAGCTCCCGGACTAGCGGGATCTACGAGCAGTACTTC.

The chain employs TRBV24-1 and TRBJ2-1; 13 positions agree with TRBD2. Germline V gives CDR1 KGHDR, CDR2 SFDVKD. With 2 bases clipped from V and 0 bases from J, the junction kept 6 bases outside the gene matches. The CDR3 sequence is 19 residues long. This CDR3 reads CATSDSGTSGTSSYNEQFF. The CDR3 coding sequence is TGTGCCACCAGTGATTCCGGGACTAGCGGGACTAGCTCCTACAATGAGCAGTTCTTC.

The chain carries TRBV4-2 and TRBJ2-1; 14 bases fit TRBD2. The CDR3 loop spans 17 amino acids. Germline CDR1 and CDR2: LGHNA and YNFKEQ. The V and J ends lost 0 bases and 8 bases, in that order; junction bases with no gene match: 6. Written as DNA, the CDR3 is TGTGCCAGCAGCCAAGAGTCGGGACTAGCGGGAGTGTATGAGCAGTTCTTC. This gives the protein CASSQESGLAGVYEQFF.

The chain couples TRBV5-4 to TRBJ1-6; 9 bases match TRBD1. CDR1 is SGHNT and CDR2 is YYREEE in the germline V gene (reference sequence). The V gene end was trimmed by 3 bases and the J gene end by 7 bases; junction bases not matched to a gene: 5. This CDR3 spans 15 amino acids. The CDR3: CASSWGTGPNSPLHF. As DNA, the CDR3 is TGTGCCAGCAGCTGGGGGACAGGGCCGAATTCACCCCTCCACTTT.

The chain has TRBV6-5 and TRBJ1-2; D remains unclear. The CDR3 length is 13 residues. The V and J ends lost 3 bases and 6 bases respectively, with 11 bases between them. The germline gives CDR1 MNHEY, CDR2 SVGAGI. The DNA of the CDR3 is TGTGCCAGCAGTTATAGGTACGACAATGGCTACACCTTC. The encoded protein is CASSYRYDNGYTF.

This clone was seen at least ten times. The CDR3, as DNA: TGTGCCAGCAGCATCCCAGCCAACGAGCAGTACTTC. It encodes CASSIPANEQYF. The rearrangement uses TRBV5-4 and TRBJ2-7; D is undetermined. Trimming shortened V by 4 bases and J by 5 bases, and 10 bases separated the two germline ends. This CDR3 region has 12 residues. In germline, CDR1 is SGHNT, CDR2 YYREEE (reference sequence).